A selection of T cell receptor beta chains follows, all from one sample in a study of blood T cells in healthy people across ages. TCRdb re-called the 5' RACE reads through MiXCR, storing one row per CDR3 protein. The sample yields around 580,000 distinct CDR3 sequences, more than 45% seen once. The specimen was blood. These receptors all stem from an elderly man in good health. The CDR3 runs from the conserved cysteine through the conserved F or W. The D gene is left open where the match is weak. Part of the rows lack a size; the others show once, few, many or a class for expanded clones.

size | D | J | V | CDR3 | DNA
few | - | TRBJ2-7 | TRBV10-1 | CASSDSGTDYEQYF | TGCGCCAGCAGTGACTCCGGGACGGACTACGAGCAGTACTTC
- | - | TRBJ2-3 | TRBV20-1 | CSASPSSHSIADTQYF | TGCAGTGCTAGTCCTTCAAGCCATTCTATCGCAGATACGCAGTATTTT
- | TRBD2 | TRBJ2-4 | TRBV19 | CASRSGADKNIQYF | TGTGCCAGTAGGAGCGGGGCAGACAAAAACATTCAGTACTTC
- | TRBD2 | TRBJ2-5 | TRBV6-2/TRBV6-3 | CASSGSSGRNIGSYNEQYF | TGTGCCAGCAGTGGGAGTAGCGGGAGAAATATTGGGTCGTACAATGAGCAGTACTTC
few | - | TRBJ1-1 | TRBV7-9 | CASSLDPSSPEAFF | TGTGCCAGCAGCTTAGATCCCAGCTCCCCTGAAGCTTTCTTT
- | TRBD1 | TRBJ1-5 | TRBV16 | CASSQRGQGANNQPQHF | TGTGCCAGCAGCCAACGGGGCCAGGGGGCTAACAATCAGCCCCAGCATTTT
few | - | TRBJ2-1 | TRBV4-3 | CASSPQRFRGENEQFF | TGCGCCAGCAGCCCCCAAAGGTTTAGGGGCGAGAATGAGCAGTTCTTC
many | - | TRBJ2-1 | TRBV6-6 | CASSYGAGSYNEQFF | TGTGCCAGCAGTTACGGGGCGGGATCCTACAATGAGCAGTTCTTC
- | - | TRBJ2-1 | TRBV6-2/TRBV6-3 | CASSYQDNEQFF | TGTGCCAGCAGTTACCAAGACAATGAGCAGTTCTTC
- | - | TRBJ1-6 | TRBV7-2 | CASSALRTDNSPLHF | TGTGCCAGCAGCGCCCTCAGGACAGATAATTCACCCCTCCACTTT
many | - | TRBJ2-5 | TRBV5-1 | CASSSVGDTGSETQYF | TGCGCCAGCAGCTCTGTTGGGGATACAGGTTCTGAGACCCAGTACTTC
- | - | TRBJ1-2 | TRBV7-9 | CASSLEGGTYGYTF | TGTGCCAGCAGCTTAGAAGGCGGGACCTATGGCTACACCTTC
- | - | TRBJ1-5 | TRBV20-1 | CSARTAYSNQPQHF | TGCAGTGCTAGGACAGCTTATAGCAATCAGCCCCAGCATTTT
- | - | TRBJ2-1 | TRBV7-3 | CASSPIPGGGWDEQFF | TGTGCCAGCAGCCCCATACCCGGTGGAGGGTGGGATGAGCAGTTCTTC
once | - | TRBJ1-4 | TRBV12-3/TRBV12-4 | CASNWGDLNEKLFF | TGTGCCAGCAACTGGGGGGACCTTAATGAAAAACTGTTTTTT
many | - | TRBJ2-7 | TRBV6-5 | CASSYDDEQYF | TGTGCCAGCAGTTACGACGACGAGCAGTACTTC
- | TRBD2 | TRBJ2-7 | TRBV20-1 | CSARGAGGGYEQYF | TGCAGTGCTAGAGGAGCGGGGGGAGGGTACGAGCAGTACTTC
- | TRBD2 | TRBJ2-7 | TRBV29-1 | CSVEGTSGRSDSYEQYF | TGCAGCGTTGAAGGGACTAGCGGGAGATCGGACTCCTACGAGCAGTACTTC